The 28 T cell receptor beta chains below come from one sample, sequenced in a study of blood T cells in healthy people across ages. A second PCR of roughly 7 to 11 cycles used a sample-barcoded 5' primer and a J-beta primer mix. TCRdb independently ran MiXCR on the 5' RACE reads; one entry per CDR3 protein. The sample lists approximately 800,000 distinct CDR3 sequences; 58% were seen once. Sequencing used blood. All receptors derive from a man aged 30-40 years in good health.

J is TRBJ2-3 and V is TRBV7-2; 7 positions match TRBD1. Germline CDR1 SGHTA, CDR2 FQGNSA. Trimming at V came to 1 base and at J to 5 bases, leaving 3 bases not matched to a gene. CDR3 size: 14 residues. CDR3 bases: TGTGCCAGCAGCTTAGGTCAGGGGGAAGATACGCAGTATTTT. Protein: CASSLGQGEDTQYF.

V is TRBV12-3 or TRBV12-4 and J is TRBJ2-2; 7 bases are shared with TRBD1. CDR3 length equals 15 residues. V dropped 5 bases and J dropped 1; count of bases not matched to a gene: 4. DNA of the CDR3: TGTGCCAGCAGTCGTGGGACAGTGAACACCGGGGAGCTGTTTTTT. Residues: CASSRGTVNTGELFF.

The chain is built from TRBV29-1 and TRBJ2-7, with D perhaps given as TRBD1 or TRBD2 (5 bases each). The closer fit of TRBJ2-5 to the DNA end suggests the J call may be wrong. Germline V lookup: CDR1 SQVTM, CDR2 ANQGSEA. The CDR3 spans 15 residues. The CDR3 loop reads CSVETPFSWDQTQYF. CDR3 nucleotide sequence: TGCAGCGTTGAGACTCCTTTCAGTTGGGACCAGACCCAGTACTTC.

J is TRBJ2-7 and V is TRBV28; 8 nucleotides agree with TRBD2. CDR1 MDHEN and CDR2 SYDVKM come from the germline V gene. The V segment lost 3 bases and the J segment 4 bases; nucleotides outside the gene matches: 5. The CDR3 runs 14 residues. The CDR3 protein is CASSFPAGAYEQYF. The CDR3 DNA sequence: TGTGCCAGCAGTTTTCCAGCGGGAGCATACGAGCAGTACTTC.

This clonotype came up a few times. The chain is built from TRBV29-1 and TRBJ2-7, with TRBD2 as a possible D gene (6 bases). Germline lookup yields CDR1 SQVTM and CDR2 ANQGSEA. Trimming shortened V by 6 bases and J by 7 bases, and 25 bases separated the two germline ends. The CDR3 is made up of 15 amino acids. The CDR3 loop reads CSVGSEGVPYNEQYF. For the CDR3, the DNA is TGCAGCGTAGGGTCGGAGGGAGTTCCCTACAATGAGCAGTACTTC.

A remark on this clonotype: Relative to the germline gene, one junction end is altered; a read error may explain this. The chain links TRBV6-5 to TRBJ2-3, with TRBD2 matching over 13 bases. Looked up from germline, CDR1 is MNHEY and CDR2 is SVGAGI. This CDR3 has 16 residues. CDR3 sequence reads: CACSSGTSGVTDTQYF. Here the CDR3 DNA reads TGTGCCTGCAGTAGCGGGACTAGCGGGGTCACAGATACGCAGTATTTT.

The chain employs TRBV7-2 and TRBJ2-3; D ambiguous. This CDR3 is 12 amino acids long. Trimming stripped 2 bases from V and 4 bases from J, with 4 bases between. Germline V gene data show CDR1 as SGHTA and CDR2 as FQGNSA. CDR3 coding DNA: TGTGCCAGCAGCTTATATGCAGATACGCAGTATTTT. Encoded protein: CASSLYADTQYF.

The rearrangement links TRBV6-6 to TRBJ2-5, with 10 bases lining up with TRBD1. CDR1 is MNHNY and CDR2 is SVGAGI in the germline V gene (reference sequence). CDR3 length: 15 residues. Trimming cost V 5 bases and J 4 bases; bases outside gene matches: 7. The DNA for the CDR3 is TGTGCCAGCAGTCATACCGGGACAGGGGTAGAGACCCAGTACTTC. It encodes CASSHTGTGVETQYF.

The CDR3 coding sequence is TGTGCCAGCAGCATAGGGTCACGGGATACGCAGTATTTT. It specifies CASSIGSRDTQYF. This chain links TRBV7-2 with TRBJ2-3; D remains unclear. V was pared by 5 bases and J by 6 bases, with 12 bases between. Germline loops: CDR1 SGHTA, CDR2 FQGNSA. CDR3 length: 13 amino acids.

The chain combines TRBV5-1 with TRBJ2-7, with 11 bases that match TRBD1. The CDR3 loop spans 15 amino acids. The germline V gene has CDR1 SGHRS and CDR2 YFSETQ. The junction had 7 bases not matched to a gene; V was cut back by 4 bases and J by 4 bases. The CDR3 sequence is CASSATGTGGYEQYF. CDR3 DNA sequence: TGCGCCAGCAGCGCTACCGGGACAGGGGGTTACGAGCAGTACTTC.

The CDR3 loop reads CASSLAGTGDTF. The CDR3 region has the DNA TGTGCCAGCAGTTTAGCGGGGACAGGGGACACCTTC. The J gene is TRBJ1-2, the V gene TRBV12-3 or TRBV12-4, with 10 bases identical to TRBD1. V was pared by 0 bases and J by 12 bases, with 1 base of the junction left unmatched. CDR3 length: 12 residues.

Remarks on this clonotype: Germline is not matched at one junction end, which may reflect a read error. J is TRBJ2-7 and V is TRBV27; D is uncertain. CDR1 is MNHEY and CDR2 is SMNVEV in the germline V gene (reference sequence). The CDR3 totals 14 residues. The CDR3 DNA sequence: TGTGCCAGCAGTGTATCGTTCGGAATCTACGAGCAGTACTTC. Amino acid sequence: CASSVSFGIYEQYF.

This chain links TRBV6-1 with TRBJ2-3; no definite D call. The CDR3 spans 18 residues. V was trimmed by 0 bases and J by 5 bases, leaving 21 bases between them. The V gene's germline CDR1 is MNHNS and CDR2 SASEGT. In nucleotides, the CDR3 is TGTGCCAGCAGTGAAGCCTTAGACGGGCCACCTATGGGAGATACGCAGTATTTT. Translation gives CASSEALDGPPMGDTQYF.

The CDR3 DNA reads as TGTGCCAGCAGTCGAACCGGGACAGCTCCCTACGAGCAGTACTTC. It yields the protein CASSRTGTAPYEQYF. The chain carries TRBV6-2 or TRBV6-3 and TRBJ2-7; 7 bases match TRBD1. The CDR3 runs 15 residues. The junction had 9 bases not matched to a gene; V was cut back by 5 bases and J by 2 bases. Germline CDR1 is MNHEY and CDR2 is SVGEGT.

This clonotype occurred a few times. The rearrangement joins TRBV5-4 to TRBJ2-3; 11 positions agree with TRBD2. Germline CDR1 SGHNT, CDR2 YYREEE (reference sequence). V was pared by 4 bases and J by 5 bases, with 9 bases of the junction left unmatched. The CDR3 has 16 residues. The CDR3 DNA sequence: TGTGCCAGCAGCCAAACTAGCGGGAGCGTTGGAGATACGCAGTATTTT. Its translation: CASSQTSGSVGDTQYF.

The chain couples TRBV6-5 to TRBJ1-1, with D uncertain. This CDR3 is 14 amino acids long. Germline V lookup: CDR1 MNHEY, CDR2 SVGAGI. Trimming stripped 3 bases from V and 3 bases from J, with 11 bases between. CDR3 in DNA: TGTGCCAGCAGTTATATCGGCTTGGACACTGAAGCTTTCTTT. This sequence encodes CASSYIGLDTEAFF.

V and J are TRBV7-8 and TRBJ2-3; TRBD1 matches at 8 bases. Germline CDR1 and CDR2: SGHVS and FQNEAQ. After removal of 6 bases from V and 8 bases from J, the junction contained 7 bases not matched to a gene. The CDR3 is made up of 13 amino acids. CDR3 DNA: TGTGCCAGCAGAGTACAGGGGGTCGGTACGCAGTATTTT. Encoded protein: CASRVQGVGTQYF.

This sequence joins TRBV10-2 and TRBJ2-5; D is possibly TRBD1 (5 bases). CDR3 length equals 12 residues. Trimming took 6 bases from V and 3 from J, leaving 8 bases between them. Germline-derived CDR1 and CDR2 are WSHSY and SAAADI. The CDR3 spells CASREGEETQYF. DNA of the CDR3: TGCGCCAGCAGGGAAGGGGAAGAGACCCAGTACTTC.

The gene calls are TRBV28 and TRBJ2-7; D is tentatively TRBD1 or TRBD2 (5 bases each). The CDR3 runs 13 residues. Germline V gene lookup returns CDR1 MDHEN and CDR2 SYDVKM. V lost 6 bases to trimming and J lost 5 bases, with 14 bases between them. The CDR3, as DNA: TGTGCCAGCAGGATGGGGACCGCCCACGAGCAGTACTTC. Its translation: CASRMGTAHEQYF.

This clonotype appeared a single time. The V and J genes are TRBV6-1 and TRBJ2-1; 9 positions agree with TRBD2. Germline CDR1 reads MNHNS; CDR2 reads SASEGT. J gave up 9 bases and V 6 bases, and 18 bases lay outside the gene matches. This CDR3 comprises 17 residues. The CDR3 region is CASSSRRLREGFGEQFF. The CDR3 DNA sequence: TGTGCCAGCAGCTCCCGGCGGTTGCGGGAGGGCTTTGGTGAGCAGTTCTTC.

The chain uses TRBV7-2 and TRBJ2-3, with a weak D call TRBD1 (6 bases). Germline V gene sequence: CDR1 SGHTA, CDR2 FQGNSA. This CDR3 contains 15 residues. V lost 5 bases and J 1 base, leaving 13 bases between the germline ends. The CDR3 spells CASSGRSGGTDTQYF. Here the CDR3 DNA reads TGTGCCAGCAGCGGTAGATCAGGGGGCACAGATACGCAGTATTTT.

The chain combines TRBV27 with TRBJ2-1; D is undetermined. Germline CDR1 MNHEY, CDR2 SMNVEV (reference sequence). V dropped 3 bases and J dropped 2 bases, with 11 bases sitting between them. The CDR3 contains 15 residues. In DNA, the CDR3 is TGTGCCAGCAGTTTTAGCCCCGCAGCCTACAATGAGCAGTTCTTC. It yields the protein CASSFSPAAYNEQFF.

The V gene is TRBV7-9, the J gene TRBJ2-1, with D uncertain. The V end lost 1 base, the J end lost 5 bases, and 12 bases lay between the germline ends. The CDR3 has 15 residues. CDR1 is SEHNR and CDR2 is FQNEAQ in the germline V gene (reference sequence). CDR3 region: CASSLDRHADNEQFF. CDR3 sequence (DNA): TGTGCCAGCAGCTTAGATCGCCATGCCGACAATGAGCAGTTCTTC.

The chain joins TRBV7-2 to TRBJ2-4, with TRBD2 identical over 13 bases. The DNA matches TRBJ2-7 better at its end, which makes the J call doubtful. This CDR3 has 15 residues. The V gene's germline CDR1 is SGHTA and CDR2 FQGNSA. The DNA of the CDR3 is TGTGCCAGCAGCATCACTAGCGGGGGGGTCCACGAGCAGTACTTC. This gives the protein CASSITSGGVHEQYF.

V gene TRBV28 combines with J gene TRBJ2-5; the match to TRBD2 covers 9 bases. CDR1 is MDHEN, CDR2 SYDVKM, per germline. The CDR3 totals 13 residues. V gave up 8 bases and J gave up 2 bases; unmatched junction bases: 3. CDR3 sequence: CASRLAGQETQYF. DNA for the CDR3: TGTGCCAGCCGGCTAGCGGGGCAAGAGACCCAGTACTTC.

The chain couples TRBV4-1 to TRBJ1-2; D not resolved. There are 13 residues in the CDR3. The germline V and J ends were trimmed by 2 bases and 8 bases, with 12 bases remaining between them. In germline, CDR1 is MGHRA, CDR2 YSYEKL. CDR3 protein: CASSQTLVGGYTF. DNA for the CDR3: TGCGCCAGCAGCCAAACCCTTGTGGGCGGCTACACCTTC.

V is TRBV15 and J is TRBJ2-3, with 10 bases lining up with TRBD2. Trimming cost V 0 bases and J 7 bases; bases outside gene matches: 13. Germline CDR1 and CDR2: LNHNV and YYDKDF (reference sequence). This CDR3 has 18 residues. The DNA of the CDR3 is TGTGCCACCAGCAGAGAAGGCCCCTCAGCGGGGGGGCGATATACGCAGTATTTT. Encoded protein: CATSREGPSAGGRYTQYF.

The chain has TRBV27 and TRBJ1-2; 8 nucleotides match TRBD1. V dropped 3 bases and J dropped 5; count of bases not matched to a gene: 8. The CDR3 loop spans 15 amino acids. Germline V gene lookup returns CDR1 MNHEY and CDR2 SMNVEV (reference sequence). CDR3 DNA sequence: TGTGCCAGCAGTTTTACAGGGGGGGTATTTTATGGCTACACCTTC. Its protein is CASSFTGGVFYGYTF.